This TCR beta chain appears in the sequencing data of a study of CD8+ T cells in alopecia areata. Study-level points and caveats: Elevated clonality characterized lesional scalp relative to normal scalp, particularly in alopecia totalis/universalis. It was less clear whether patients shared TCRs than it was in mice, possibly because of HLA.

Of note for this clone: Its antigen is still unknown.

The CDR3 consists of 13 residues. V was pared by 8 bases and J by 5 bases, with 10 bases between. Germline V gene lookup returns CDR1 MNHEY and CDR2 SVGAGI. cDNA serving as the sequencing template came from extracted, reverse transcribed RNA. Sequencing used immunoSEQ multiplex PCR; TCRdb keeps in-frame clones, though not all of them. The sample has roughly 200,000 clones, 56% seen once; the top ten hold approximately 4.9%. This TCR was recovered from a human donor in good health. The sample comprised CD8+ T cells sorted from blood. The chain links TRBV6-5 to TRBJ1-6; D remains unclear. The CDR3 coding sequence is TGTGCCAGCTCGATTACCCATAATTCACCCCTCCACTTT. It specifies CASSITHNSPLHF.